This T cell receptor (beta chain) was sequenced during a study of blood T cell repertoires in COVID-19 (dated by TCRdb to about 2020). Background on the whole study: Samples from collaborators originated in the United States, Italy and Spain and spanned both the acute and convalescent phases of COVID-19. The prospective study material was composed of cDNA or gDNA derived from T cells, B-cell-depleted T cells, or PBMCs. The samples were drawn from two sources: the first 160 participants of the ongoing ImmuneRACE study, and fewer than 1,500 subjects contributed by 6 global collaborators. The repertoires were released in a freely available public database meant as a resource for research on the immune response to SARS-CoV-2. The sample metadata nearly always contained a de-identified subject ID, COVID-19 status, age in years and sex. Subjects who had been exposed to COVID-19, were actively infected with it, or had recovered from it provided the deeply sampled blood TCRbeta repertoires that made up the dataset. Where available, HLA class I and class II types were obtained from metadata supplied by the sample provider rather than from assay-based typing.

The investigation overall reported the following: How much clinical and demographic metadata was included differed by source and by participant, and the metadata was provided uncurated.

CDR1 SGHTA and CDR2 FQGNSA are derived from the germline V gene. Reading from cysteine to phenylalanine, the CDR3 counts 14 amino acids. Of all the DNA, just the CDR3 is kept, 42 bases in frame from base 1. V is cut back by 5 bases and J by 9 bases, with 6 bases in the junction unmatched. TCRbeta CDR3 regions were amplified from genomic DNA by means of the immunoSEQ Assay, a bias-controlled multiplex PCR. The study's own analysis went as follows. The number of nucleated cells in each sample was estimated by amplification of reference gene primers within the assay. Sequence reads were collapsed and filtered to measure the absolute abundance of every unique TCRbeta CDR3 rearrangement. Productive Simpson clonality was computed per sample as the square root of Simpson's diversity index over productive rearrangements. TCRdb limited this immuneACCESS table to in-frame rearrangements with V and J called. A share of clones is missing; checked studies link under half to unresolved V genes, and the rest is unexplained. V and J calls and clone size are those listed in that table; D and trimming were worked out from the DNA. The sample contains around 92,000 clones, 89% of them found a single time. Together, the top ten hold approximately 5.6% of the sample.

The collaborating institutions used their own protocols to collect whole blood in K2EDTA tubes. For TCRbeta analysis, collaborator samples were shipped as frozen whole blood, as isolated PBMCs, or as DNA extracted from either sample type. A remark on this clone: No antigen is known for it. Qualities for individual bases were not recorded, and no much larger clone is one base off.

The clonotype comes from an elderly woman with active COVID-19. The sequencing sample was made of peripheral blood. The rearranged segments are TRBV7-2 and TRBJ2-1; 11 central bases correspond to TRBD2. The DNA reads TGTGCCAGCAGCGGGACTAGCGGTCTCGGTGAGCAGTTCTTC. This translates into CASSGTSGLGEQFF.